This T cell receptor (beta chain) was captured in a study of vaccination and CD4 T cells after COVID-19. Turning to the study itself: The post-vaccine samples came a median 72 days after dose two (range 14 to 241).

Treatment reported: roughly nine-day PBMC culture with coronavirus spike peptide pools or control peptides (ViraFEST assay). V gave up 2 bases and J gave up 7 bases, with 12 bases separating them. Germline lookup yields CDR1 ENHRY and CDR2 SYGVKD. The CDR3 has 15 residues. The Oncomine TCR Beta short-read assay sequenced DNA from cultured CD4+ T cells. TCRdb used MiXCR to reprocess the PCR reads, holding one entry per CDR3 protein. Counted here are about 16,000 distinct CDR3 sequences, about 50% occurring once; the ten biggest clones make up around 7.4%. A remark on this clonotype: Its antigen remains unknown.

The receptor comes from a human donor who had recovered from COVID-19. Sequencing was performed on CD4+ T cells from blood, cultured in vitro. The chain carries TRBV10-3 and TRBJ1-6; tentatively, D is TRBD1 (5 bases). CDR3 protein: CAISEPRGRNSPLHF. The CDR3 DNA follows: TGTGCCATCAGTGAGCCTCGGGGGAGAAATTCACCCCTCCACTTT.